This T cell receptor (beta chain) came from a study of cytomegalovirus exposure and HLA in healthy donors. Study conclusions and caveats: Rarity characterized most TCR sequences, yet some public TCRs appeared in many donors. Some V segments could not be told apart, so they were left out, TRBV6-2 and TRBV6-3 among them. In a later analysis, TCR beta V- and J-gene trimming showed a link to a missense DCLRE1C variant.

With respect to this clone: What it binds is unknown.

V dropped 3 bases and J dropped 12 bases, with 12 bases sitting between them. This CDR3 spans 12 amino acids. CDR1 MGHRA and CDR2 YSYEKL come from the germline V gene. PCR was performed using 60 Vbeta and 13 Jbeta primers. Repertoires were generated with immunoSEQ multiplex PCR, while TCRdb's copy carries only in-frame clones and drops some. The profile shows about 110,000 clones, around 77% of them singletons. Each donor was nominally healthy when sampled (though unrecorded immune exposures were likely). The chain joins TRBV4-1 to TRBJ2-1; D unresolved. Sequenced input: PBMCs. The TCR originated in a male donor in good health and CMV-seronegative. The CDR3 bases are TGCGCCAGCAGCCACACAGATTTAGGGCAGTTCTTC. As protein: CASSHTDLGQFF.